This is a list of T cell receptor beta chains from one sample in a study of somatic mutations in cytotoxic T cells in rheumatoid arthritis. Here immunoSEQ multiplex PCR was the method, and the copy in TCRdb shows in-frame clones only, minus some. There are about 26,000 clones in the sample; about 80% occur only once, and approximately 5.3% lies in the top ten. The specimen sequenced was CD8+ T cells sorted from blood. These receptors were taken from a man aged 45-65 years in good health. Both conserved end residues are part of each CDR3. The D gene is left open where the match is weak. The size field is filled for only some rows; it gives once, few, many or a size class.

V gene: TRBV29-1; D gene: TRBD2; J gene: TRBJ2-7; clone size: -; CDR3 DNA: TGCAGCGTTGAATTGAGGGGGACTAGCGGGAGTCTCTACGAGCAGTACTTC; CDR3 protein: CSVELRGTSGSLYEQYF
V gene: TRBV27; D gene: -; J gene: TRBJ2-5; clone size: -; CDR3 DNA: TGTGCCAGCAGTTTATCAGCAGACCAAGAGACCCAGTACTTC; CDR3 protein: CASSLSADQETQYF
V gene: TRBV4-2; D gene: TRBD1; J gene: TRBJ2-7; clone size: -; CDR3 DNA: TGTGCCAGCAGCCCCGGGACAGGGGCCTACGAGCAGTACTTC; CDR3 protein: CASSPGTGAYEQYF
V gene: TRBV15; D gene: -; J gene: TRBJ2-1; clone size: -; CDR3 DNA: TGTGCCACCAGCAGAGATCGGGCTAATGAGCAGTTCTTC; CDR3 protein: CATSRDRANEQFF
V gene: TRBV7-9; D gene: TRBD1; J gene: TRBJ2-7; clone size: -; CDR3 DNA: TGTGCCAGCAGCTCGGACAGGAGAATTTACGAGCAGTACTTC; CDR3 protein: CASSSDRRIYEQYF
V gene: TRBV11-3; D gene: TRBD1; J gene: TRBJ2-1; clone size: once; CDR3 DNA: TGTGCCAGCAGCAGCAGAACCGGGACAGGAAATTACAATGAGCAGTTCTTC; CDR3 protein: CASSSRTGTGNYNEQFF
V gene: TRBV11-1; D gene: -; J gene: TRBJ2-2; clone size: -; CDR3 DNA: TGTGCCAGCAGCCTTGGCGAGGGGGAGCTGTTTTTT; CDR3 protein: CASSLGEGELFF
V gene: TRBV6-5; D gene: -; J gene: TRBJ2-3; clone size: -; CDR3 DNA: TGTGCCACCGCCGTTGGAGGGTACCTCACAGATACGCAGTATTTT; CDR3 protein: CATAVGGYLTDTQYF
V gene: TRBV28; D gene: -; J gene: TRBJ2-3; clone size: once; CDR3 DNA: TGTGCCAGCAGTTTACTAGGCTTCACAGATACGCAGTATTTT; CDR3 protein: CASSLLGFTDTQYF
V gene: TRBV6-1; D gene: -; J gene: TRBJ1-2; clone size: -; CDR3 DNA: TGTGCCAGCAGTGGGTGGGACTTCTATGGCTACACCTTC; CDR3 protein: CASSGWDFYGYTF
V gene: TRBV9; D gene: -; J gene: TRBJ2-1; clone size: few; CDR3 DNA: TGTGCCAGCAGCGTAGGTGGGAGCGGCAATGAGCAGTTCTTC; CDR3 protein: CASSVGGSGNEQFF
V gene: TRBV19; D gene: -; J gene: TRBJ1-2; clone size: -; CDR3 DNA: TGTGCCAGTAGTATAGGCGCAGTAGGCTACACCTTC; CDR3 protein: CASSIGAVGYTF
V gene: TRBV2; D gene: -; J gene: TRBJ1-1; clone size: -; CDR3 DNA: TGTGCCAGCAGGCAAACGGGGCAGGCGAACACTGAAGCTTTCTTT; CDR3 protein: CASRQTGQANTEAFF
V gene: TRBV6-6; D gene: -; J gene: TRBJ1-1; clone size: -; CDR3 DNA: TGTGCCAGCAGTTACTCTGAGGGGCCCACTGAAGCTTTCTTT; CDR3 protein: CASSYSEGPTEAFF
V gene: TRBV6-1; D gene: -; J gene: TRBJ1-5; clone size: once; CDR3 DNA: TGTGCCAGCCGGGAACGCCGGGTTAGCAATCAGCCCCAGCATTTT; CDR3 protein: CASRERRVSNQPQHF
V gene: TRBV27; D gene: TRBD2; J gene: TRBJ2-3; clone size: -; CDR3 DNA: TGTGCCAGCAGATCTAGCGGGAGTGTTGCAGATACGCAGTATTTT; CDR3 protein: CASRSSGSVADTQYF
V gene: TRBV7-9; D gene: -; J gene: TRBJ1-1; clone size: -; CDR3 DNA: TGTGCCAGCAGCTTGAACCGGGTCCCCGACACTGAAGCTTTCTTT; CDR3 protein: CASSLNRVPDTEAFF
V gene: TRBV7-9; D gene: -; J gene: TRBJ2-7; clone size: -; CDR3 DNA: TGTGCCAGCAGCCCTATGGAGGGCCCTCAATACGAGCAGTACTTC; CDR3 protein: CASSPMEGPQYEQYF
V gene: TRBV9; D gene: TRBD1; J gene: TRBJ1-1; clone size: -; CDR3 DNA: TGTGCCAGCAGCCCTGGGACAGGGCCCTTGGCTTTCTTT; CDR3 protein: CASSPGTGPLAFF
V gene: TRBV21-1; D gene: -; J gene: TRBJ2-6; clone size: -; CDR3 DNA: TGTGCCAGCAGCAGTGGAGGGGGTACCGGGGCCAACGTCCTGACTTTC; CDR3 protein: CASSSGGGTGANVLTF
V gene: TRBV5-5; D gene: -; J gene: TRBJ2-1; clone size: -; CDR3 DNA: TGTGCCAGCAGCACAGGGACCAAATCCCCCAATGAGCAGTTCTTC; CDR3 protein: CASSTGTKSPNEQFF
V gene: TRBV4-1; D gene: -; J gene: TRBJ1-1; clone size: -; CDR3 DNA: TGCGCCAGCAGCCAACCCCGGACCCGTCCGCCGGGCACTGAAGCTTTCTTT; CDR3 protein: CASSQPRTRPPGTEAFF
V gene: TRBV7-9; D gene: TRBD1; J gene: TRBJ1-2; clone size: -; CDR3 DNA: TGTGCCAGCGACAGGGGTTCCACTAACTATGGCTACACCTTC; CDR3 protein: CASDRGSTNYGYTF
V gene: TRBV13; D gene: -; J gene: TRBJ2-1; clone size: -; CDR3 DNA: TGTGCCAGCAGCTCAGGGTCGCTAGCGAGAAATGAGCAGTTCTTC; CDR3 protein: CASSSGSLARNEQFF
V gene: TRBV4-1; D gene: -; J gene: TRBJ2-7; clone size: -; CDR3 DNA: TGCGCCAGCAGCCAAGAACCTCGGGGCATGGTCTACGAGCAGTACTTC; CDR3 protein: CASSQEPRGMVYEQYF
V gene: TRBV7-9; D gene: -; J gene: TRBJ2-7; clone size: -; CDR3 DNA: TGTGCCAGCAGCGGCCGGACTGGCGAGCAGTACTTC; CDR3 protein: CASSGRTGEQYF
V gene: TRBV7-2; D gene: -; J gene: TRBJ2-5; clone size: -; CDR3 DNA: TGTGCCAGCAGCTTAGGATTCCGAGAGACCCAGTACTTC; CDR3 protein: CASSLGFRETQYF
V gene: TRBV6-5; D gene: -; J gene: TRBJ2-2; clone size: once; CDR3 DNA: TGTGCCAGCAGTTACAAGAGCACCGGGGAGCTGTTTTTT; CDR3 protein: CASSYKSTGELFF
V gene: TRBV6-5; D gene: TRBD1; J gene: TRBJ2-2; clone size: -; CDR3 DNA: TGTGCCAGCAGTTACTCGCAGGACAGGGAGGCCGGGGAGCTGTTTTTT; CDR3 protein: CASSYSQDREAGELFF
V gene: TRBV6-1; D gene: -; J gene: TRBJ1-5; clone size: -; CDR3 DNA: TGTGCCAGCAGTGACAGAATTCCGCCATATAGCAATCAGCCCCAGCATTTT; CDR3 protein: CASSDRIPPYSNQPQHF
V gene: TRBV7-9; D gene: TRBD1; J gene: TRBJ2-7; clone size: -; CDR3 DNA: TGTGCCAGCAGCTTTGGCAGGGGGAACGAGCAGTACTTC; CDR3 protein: CASSFGRGNEQYF
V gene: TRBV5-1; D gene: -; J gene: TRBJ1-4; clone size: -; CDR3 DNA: TGCGCCAGCAGCTTGGGTATGAGGACACGGTGGGAAAAACTGTTTTTT; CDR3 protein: CASSLGMRTRWEKLFF
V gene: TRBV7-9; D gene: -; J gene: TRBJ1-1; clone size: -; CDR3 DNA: TGTGCCAGCAGCTACGGACGGAACACTGAAGCTTTCTTT; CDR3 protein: CASSYGRNTEAFF
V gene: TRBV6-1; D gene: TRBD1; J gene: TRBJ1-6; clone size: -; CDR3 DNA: TGTGCCAGCAGGAGAGACAGGGAGCGATCACCCCTCCACTTT; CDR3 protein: CASRRDRERSPLHF
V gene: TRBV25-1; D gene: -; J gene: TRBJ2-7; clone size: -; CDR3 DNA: TGTGCCAGCAGTGAGGGCGAGCAGTACTTC; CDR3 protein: CASSEGEQYF
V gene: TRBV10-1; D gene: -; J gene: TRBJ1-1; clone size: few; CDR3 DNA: TGCGCCAGCAGTGGGGTCACCACGGGAAACACTGAAGCTTTCTTT; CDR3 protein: CASSGVTTGNTEAFF
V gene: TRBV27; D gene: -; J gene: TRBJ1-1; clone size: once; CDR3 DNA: TGTGCCAGCAGTTTGATGGGGGACTGGGTGTTGACTGAAGCTTTCTTT; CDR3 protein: CASSLMGDWVLTEAFF
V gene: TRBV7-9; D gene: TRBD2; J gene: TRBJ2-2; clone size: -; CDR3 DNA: TGTGCCAGCACCCAGACTAGCGGGACGATGTTGAGGACCGGGGAGCTGTTTTTT; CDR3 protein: CASTQTSGTMLRTGELFF
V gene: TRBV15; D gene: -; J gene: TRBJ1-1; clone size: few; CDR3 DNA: TGTGCCACCAGCACTAGGGGCACTGAAGCTTTCTTT; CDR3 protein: CATSTRGTEAFF